The entry below gives a single T cell receptor (beta chain) sequence along with its context. V was cut by 4 bases and J by 4 bases, with 7 bases left in between. The CDR3 is 12 amino acids. CDR1 LGHDT and CDR2 YNNKEL come from the germline V gene (reference sequence). The sample belongs to a study of blood T cell repertoires in COVID-19. Study in general: The study drew acute and convalescent COVID-19 samples from the United States, Italy and Spain. T cells, B-cell-depleted T cells, or PBMCs provided the cDNA or gDNA that served as material.

Per the original methods: By means of reference gene primer amplification, nucleated cell counts were estimated. TCRdb's copy holds only in-frame clones and misses some; the assay was immunoSEQ multiplex PCR. V and J calls and clone size are copied from that table; D and trimming were computed from the DNA. The sample comprises some 70,000 clones, more than 80% of which are singletons, and more than 10% rests with the top ten. V is TRBV3-1 (or the pseudogene TRBV3-2) and J is TRBJ1-2; D gene unclear. The TCR sequence derives from a man aged 45 to 65 with COVID-19, enrolled during active disease. The sequencing sample was made of peripheral blood. The CDR3 sequence is CASSPGGYGYTF. CDR3 DNA: TGTGCCAGCAGCCCCGGCGGCTATGGCTACACCTTC.